Presented here are 28 T cell receptor beta chains from one specimen sequenced in a study of blood T cell repertoires in COVID-19. Profiled with immunoSEQ multiplex PCR; TCRdb holds only in-frame clones, not every one. The data show about 380,000 clones, nearly 90% seen once. Material for sequencing was peripheral blood. These receptor sequences come from a man aged 18 to 35 with active or convalescent COVID-19.

The rearrangement links TRBV24-1 to TRBJ2-7; perhaps TRBD2 as D (5 bases). Germline loops: CDR1 KGHDR, CDR2 SFDVKD. Trimming pared 9 bases from V and 0 bases from J, leaving 11 bases between. The CDR3 runs to 13 residues. This CDR3 reads CATAHAGSYEQYF. The CDR3 nucleotides are TGTGCCACCGCCCACGCGGGCTCCTACGAGCAGTACTTC.

V and J are TRBV11-2 and TRBJ2-3; 9 nucleotides align to TRBD2. The germline V gene has CDR1 SGHAT and CDR2 FQNNGV. Losses at the gene ends were 6 bases for V and 5 bases for J; bases not matched to a gene: 12. The CDR3 is 16 amino acids. CDR3 residues: CASSSVLAGVVDTQYF. Here the CDR3 DNA reads TGTGCCAGCAGTTCAGTGTTAGCGGGAGTGGTAGATACGCAGTATTTT.

The CDR3 coding sequence is TGTGCCAGCAGCTTAGGTCGCGAAGTACGAGATACGCAGTATTTT. Translation gives CASSLGREVRDTQYF. The chain has TRBV7-2 and TRBJ2-3; D gene unclear. CDR1 and CDR2 (germline): SGHTA, FQGNSA. The CDR3 has 15 amino acids. Trimming left V 1 base short and J 5 bases short, with 13 bases between.

The rearrangement links TRBV4-2 to TRBJ1-3; a weak D match, TRBD1 (5 bases). The germline gives CDR1 LGHNA, CDR2 YNFKEQ. The CDR3 is 14 residues long. V lost 1 base, J lost 1 base, and 5 bases lay in between. The CDR3 reads CASSQAGSGNTIYF. The CDR3 region has the DNA TGTGCCAGCAGCCAAGCAGGGTCTGGAAACACCATATATTTT.

This chain links TRBV9 with TRBJ1-6, with D perhaps TRBD1 (6 bases). The germline CDR1 and CDR2 sequences are SGDLS and YYNGEE. Trimming took 3 bases from V and 0 from J, leaving 7 bases between them. The CDR3 loop spans 15 amino acids. CDR3 bases: TGTGCCAGCAGCGAGGACAGCTCCTATAATTCACCCCTCCACTTT. It yields the protein CASSEDSSYNSPLHF.

The genes are TRBV28 and TRBJ1-1; maybe TRBD1 (5 bases). There are 14 residues in the CDR3. V was cut by 6 bases and J by 9 bases, with 20 bases left in between. Per germline, CDR1 MDHEN and CDR2 SYDVKM. In DNA, the CDR3 is TGTGCCAGCAGCCCTTGGGAGGGGCCAACAAAAGCTTTCTTT. Its protein product is CASSPWEGPTKAFF.

The V call is TRBV18, the J call TRBJ2-5, with D possibly TRBD1 on 5 matching bases. Per the germline V gene, CDR1 is KGHSH and CDR2 is LQKENI. The CDR3 has 15 residues. V was clipped by 5 bases and J by 5 bases, with 18 bases between them. The CDR3 DNA reads as TGTGCCAGCTCAACCCGCAGGGCGGTAGGGGAGACCCAGTACTTC. Translated: CASSTRRAVGETQYF.

This chain connects TRBV19 to TRBJ1-1; the D gene is possibly TRBD1 (6 bases). This CDR3 spans 14 amino acids. Germline CDR1 is LNHDA and CDR2 is SQIVND (reference sequence). V lost 3 bases and J lost 4, with 12 bases in between. CDR3 DNA: TGTGCCAGTAGTATTACGGGACATAGCACTGAAGCTTTCTTT. Its protein product is CASSITGHSTEAFF. The full variable domain, its missing parts supplied by reference TRBV19 and TRBJ1-1, is DGGITQSPKYLFRKEGQNVTLSCEQNLNHDAMYWYRQDPGQGLRLIYYSQIVNDFQKGDIAEGYSVSREKKESFPLTVTSAQKNPTAFYLCASSITGHSTEAFFGQGTRLTVV.

The V gene is TRBV7-6, the J gene TRBJ2-7, with D perhaps matching TRBD1 (6 bases). The CDR3 length is 15 residues. Trimming removed 3 bases from V and 2 bases from J, with 14 bases in between. Germline CDR1 reads SGHVS; CDR2 reads FNYEAQ. CDR3 nucleotides: TGTGCCAGCAGCTTGGAACCAGGGGAGACCTACGAGCAGTACTTC. Translating it yields CASSLEPGETYEQYF.

Only a few counts were recorded for this clone. This chain connects TRBV7-9 to TRBJ2-7, with TRBD1 matching over 7 bases. With V trimmed by 3 bases and J by 3 bases, 2 bases remained unmatched. This CDR3 region has 13 residues. Per the germline V gene, CDR1 is SEHNR and CDR2 is FQNEAQ (reference sequence). The DNA for the CDR3 is TGTGCCAGCAGCTTTGGGACAGACTACGAGCAGTACTTC. This gives the protein CASSFGTDYEQYF.

The CDR3 DNA is TGTGCCACCAGCAGAGGCGGGGAGTATAGCAATCAGCCCCAGCATTTT. Translated: CATSRGGEYSNQPQHF. This sequence joins TRBV15 and TRBJ1-5, with D uncertain. V lost 1 base and J 0 bases, leaving 10 bases between the germline ends. Looked up from germline, CDR1 is LNHNV and CDR2 is YYDKDF (reference sequence). CDR3 length: 16 amino acids.

J is TRBJ2-5 and V is TRBV6-6; TRBD1 agrees at 7 bases. Per germline, CDR1 MNHNY and CDR2 SVGAGI (reference sequence). This CDR3 is built from 14 residues. The V segment lost 4 bases and the J segment 4 bases; nucleotides outside the gene matches: 6. The CDR3 DNA is TGTGCCAGCAGTTTTACAGGGGATGGAGAGACCCAGTACTTC. It specifies CASSFTGDGETQYF.

The chain uses TRBV28 and TRBJ1-1; 8 positions match TRBD1. CDR3 size: 15 residues. V dropped 3 bases and J dropped 3; count of bases not matched to a gene: 6. The germline CDR1 and CDR2 sequences are MDHEN and SYDVKM. DNA of the CDR3: TGTGCCAGCAGTTTGGAAGGACAGGGATACACTGAAGCTTTCTTT. As protein: CASSLEGQGYTEAFF.

The V call is TRBV29-1, the J call TRBJ1-2; TRBD1 matches 9 bases. Germline values: CDR1 SQVTM, CDR2 ANQGSEA. The CDR3 length is 14 residues. Germline trimming cut 4 bases from V and 11 bases from J; bases unmatched to any gene: 14. This CDR3 is CSVVGTGKGAGYTF. DNA of the CDR3: TGCAGCGTTGTTGGGACAGGGAAAGGTGCGGGTTACACCTTC. Full variable domain (missing parts from reference TRBV29-1 and TRBJ1-2): SAVISQKPSRDICQRGTSLTIQCQVDSQVTMMFWYRQQPGQSLTLIATANQGSEATYESGFVIDKFPISRPNLTFSTLTVSNMSPEDSSIYLCSVVGTGKGAGYTFGSGTRLTVV.

This clone has just a few counts. The gene calls are TRBV12-5 and TRBJ2-7; TRBD2 might be the D (5 bases). The CDR3 length is 14 residues. The V end lost 5 bases, the J end lost 7 bases, and 18 bases lay between the germline ends. The germline V gene has CDR1 LGHNT and CDR2 FRNRAP. DNA of the CDR3: TGTGCTAGTGGTCAGAACGGGGATGTGGAGGAGCAGTACTTC. Residues: CASGQNGDVEEQYF.

This rearrangement joins TRBV5-1 to TRBJ1-4; TRBD1 aligns across 7 bases. The V and J ends lost 4 bases and 8 bases, in that order; junction bases with no gene match: 8. The CDR3 spans 14 residues. The germline V gene has CDR1 SGHRS and CDR2 YFSETQ. CDR3 nucleotide sequence: TGCGCCAGCAGCGCCGACAGGGCCCGGGAAAAACTGTTTTTT. Translating gives CASSADRAREKLFF.

The rearrangement links TRBV19 to TRBJ1-3, with 7 bases identical to TRBD1. Germline-derived CDR1 and CDR2 are LNHDA and SQIVND (reference sequence). The V segment lost 7 bases and the J segment 3 bases; nucleotides outside the gene matches: 6. This CDR3 contains 14 residues. The CDR3, as DNA: TGTGCCAGTAAGAAACAGGGGATTGGAAACACCATATATTTT. Encoded protein: CASKKQGIGNTIYF. Variable domain in full (rest from reference TRBV19 and TRBJ1-3): DGGITQSPKYLFRKEGQNVTLSCEQNLNHDAMYWYRQDPGQGLRLIYYSQIVNDFQKGDIAEGYSVSREKKESFPLTVTSAQKNPTAFYLCASKKQGIGNTIYFGEGSWLTVV.

This CDR3 is CASSEDRVFNQPQHF. In DNA form, the CDR3 reads TGTGCCAGCTCAGAGGACAGGGTATTCAATCAGCCCCAGCATTTT. The genes are TRBV18 and TRBJ1-5; 8 positions agree with TRBD1. With 5 bases clipped from V and 3 bases from J, the junction kept 6 bases outside the gene matches. CDR1 and CDR2 (germline): KGHSH, LQKENI. The CDR3 is 15 amino acids.

This clone was counted once. The chain joins TRBV28 to TRBJ2-2; possible D gene TRBD1, 6 bases. The V and J ends lost 1 base and 8 bases respectively, with 11 bases between them. The CDR3 is 14 amino acids. Per germline, CDR1 MDHEN and CDR2 SYDVKM. The CDR3 DNA reads TGTGCCAGCAGTTTATCTGGGGGCGGTGGGGAGCTGTTTTTT. It is translated as CASSLSGGGGELFF.

The J gene is TRBJ2-5, the V gene TRBV28; no firm D call. The CDR3 is made up of 14 amino acids. Germline V lookup: CDR1 MDHEN, CDR2 SYDVKM. With 6 bases removed from V and 7 bases from J, the gap between germline ends came to 18 bases. The CDR3 DNA sequence: TGTGCCAGCAGGCAAGGCCTGGCTAGAGTGACCCAGTACTTC. It translates to CASRQGLARVTQYF. Full variable domain (rest looked up from reference TRBV28 and TRBJ2-5): DVKVTQSSRYLVKRTGEKVFLECVQDMDHENMFWYRQDPGLGLRLIYFSYDVKMKEKGDIPEGYSVSREKKERFSLILESASTNQTSMYLCASRQGLARVTQYFGPGTRLLVL.

The chain links TRBV7-2 to TRBJ1-1; 7 bases map to TRBD1. Germline lookup yields CDR1 SGHTA and CDR2 FQGNSA. The ends lost 6 bases at V and 1 base at J; junction bases unmatched: 5. This CDR3 contains 14 residues. The CDR3 here is CASSGGQTNTEAFF. Written as DNA, the CDR3 is TGTGCCAGCAGTGGGGGACAGACGAACACTGAAGCTTTCTTT.

This clone was found once. This chain connects TRBV5-6 to TRBJ1-6; D ambiguous. The V gene's germline CDR1 is SGHDT and CDR2 YYEEEE. This CDR3 contains 15 residues. V gave up 1 base and J gave up 9 bases, with 14 bases separating them. CDR3 nucleotide sequence: TGTGCCAGCAGCTTGCTGACCCTAGCAAGTTCACCCCTCCACTTT. It is translated as CASSLLTLASSPLHF. Full variable domain (missing parts from reference TRBV5-6 and TRBJ1-6): DAGVTQSPTHLIKTRGQQVTLRCSPKSGHDTVSWYQQALGQGPQFIFQYYEEEERQRGNFPDRFSGHQFPNYSSELNVNALLLGDSALYLCASSLLTLASSPLHFGNGTRLTVT.

This clone was seen just once. The chain recombines TRBV28 with TRBJ2-7; D perhaps matches TRBD1 (6 bases). V dropped 7 bases and J dropped 6 bases, with 19 bases sitting between them. Germline values: CDR1 MDHEN, CDR2 SYDVKM. The CDR3 sequence is 14 residues long. This chain's CDR3 is CASIAVRGFREQYF. Written as DNA, the CDR3 is TGTGCCAGCATCGCTGTCAGGGGATTTCGCGAGCAGTACTTC.

The genes are TRBV18 and TRBJ1-6; D may be TRBD1 (6 bases). With 8 bases removed from V and 0 bases from J, the gap between germline ends came to 11 bases. Germline V gene sequence: CDR1 KGHSH, CDR2 LQKENI. This CDR3 has 15 residues. DNA for the CDR3: TGTGCCAGCCAGGACAGATTCTCCTATAATTCACCCCTCCACTTT. As protein: CASQDRFSYNSPLHF.

The chain employs TRBV20-1 and TRBJ1-3; D remains unclear. Per the germline V gene, CDR1 is DFQATT and CDR2 is SNEGSKA (reference sequence). CDR3 length: 13 amino acids. Deletions cut 3 bases from V and 4 bases from J, with 10 bases between. The CDR3 sequence is CSASTGYGNTIYF. CDR3 bases: TGCAGTGCTAGTACCGGGTACGGAAACACCATATATTTT.

The V and J genes are TRBV7-2 and TRBJ2-2; 8 bases align to TRBD1. This CDR3 contains 16 residues. Trimming at V came to 0 bases and at J to 5 bases, leaving 5 bases not matched to a gene. In germline, CDR1 is SGHTA, CDR2 FQGNSA. Written as DNA, the CDR3 is TGTGCCAGCAGCTTAGCTCAGGGGGCAAGGACCGGGGAGCTGTTTTTT. Protein sequence: CASSLAQGARTGELFF.

The chain joins TRBV7-2 to TRBJ1-2; maybe TRBD1 (6 bases). The ends were cut back, 5 bases at V and 5 bases at J, with 12 bases in the middle. This CDR3 has 13 amino acids. The germline V gene encodes CDR1 SGHTA and CDR2 FQGNSA. CDR3 protein: CASSEDRFYGYTF. CDR3 sequence (DNA): TGTGCCAGCAGCGAAGACAGGTTTTATGGCTACACCTTC. Supplemented by reference TRBV7-2 and TRBJ1-2, the full variable domain reads GAGVSQSPSNKVTEKGKDVELRCDPISGHTALYWYRQSLGQGLEFLIYFQGNSAPDKSGLPSDRFSAERTGGSVSTLTIQRTQQEDSAVYLCASSEDRFYGYTFGSGTRLTVV.

This clone was seen only a few times. V is TRBV5-4 and J is TRBJ2-1; D is possibly TRBD1 (5 bases). Trimming took off 1 base at V and 0 bases at J, with 11 bases between the two ends. Germline loops: CDR1 SGHNT, CDR2 YYREEE (reference sequence). The CDR3 is 16 amino acids. The CDR3 DNA reads as TGTGCCAGCAGCTTGTCCTTTCAGGGCTCCTACAATGAGCAGTTCTTC. This sequence encodes CASSLSFQGSYNEQFF.